Below are 6 T cell receptor beta chains sequenced from a single sample in a study of vaccination and CD4 T cells after COVID-19. Treatment here: roughly 10-day PBMC culture with coronavirus spike peptide pools or control peptides (ViraFEST assay). Samples of CD4+ T cells were obtained from the unexposed donor before the COVID-19 pandemic (2011-2018). At the Johns Hopkins FTIC core, DNA taken from cultured CD4+ T cells was sequenced by way of the Oncomine TCR Beta short-read assay. Cultured CD4+ T cells yielded the extracted genomic DNA. TCRdb called the PCR reads again in MiXCR, with one record for every CDR3 protein. This table holds approximately 9,800 distinct CDR3 sequences, around 41% found once. Antigens for these TCRs are unknown. Material for sequencing was CD4+ T cells from blood, cultured in vitro. All receptors come from a human donor in good health.

This clonotype was seen a few times. V usage is TRBV6-2 or TRBV6-3 and J usage is TRBJ1-1; D gene unclear. The CDR3 consists of 12 residues. CDR1 MNHEY and CDR2 SVGEGT come from the germline V gene. V was pared by 7 bases and J by 11 bases, with 17 bases between. The CDR3 nucleotides read TGTGCCAGCACCAAAAGGACCGGGCGGGCTTTCTTT. It codes for CASTKRTGRAFF.

This clonotype was detected a few times. V and J are TRBV6-2 or TRBV6-3 and TRBJ1-2, with D uncertain. Trimming took off 7 bases at V and 4 bases at J, with 22 bases between the two ends. The V gene's germline CDR1 is MNHEY and CDR2 SVGEGT. The CDR3 loop spans 16 amino acids. CDR3: CASNPSGLTEGYGYTF. The CDR3, as DNA: TGTGCCAGCAACCCTTCCGGCCTAACCGAAGGCTATGGCTACACCTTC.

This clonotype was detected a few times. The genes are TRBV11-2 and TRBJ2-4; 7 bases line up with TRBD1. With V trimmed by 4 bases and J by 3 bases, 12 bases remained unmatched. The CDR3 is 17 residues long. Germline-derived CDR1 and CDR2 are SGHAT and FQNNGV. The CDR3 DNA follows: TGTGCCAGCAGCTCCCTTAAGGGGGCGACGGGCAAAAACATTCAGTACTTC. This sequence encodes CASSSLKGATGKNIQYF.

The chain uses TRBV11-2 and TRBJ2-7, with 8 bases lining up with TRBD2. J lost 5 bases, V lost 5 bases, and 11 bases had no gene match. This CDR3 is built from 15 residues. Germline CDR1 is SGHAT and CDR2 is FQNNGV. The CDR3 nucleotides read TGTGCCAGCAGCCGCCTCGGTAGCGGGACGGACGAGCAGTACTTC. Translating gives CASSRLGSGTDEQYF.

The chain uses TRBV6-2 or TRBV6-3 and TRBJ2-7; 7 bases fit TRBD2. The germline V gene has CDR1 MNHEY and CDR2 SVGEGT. J lost 0 bases, V lost 6 bases, and 5 bases had no gene match. The CDR3 is made up of 14 amino acids. CDR3 residues: CASRRAGHSYEQYF. In DNA, the CDR3 is TGTGCCAGCAGACGAGCGGGGCACTCCTACGAGCAGTACTTC.

The rearrangement links TRBV27 to TRBJ2-7; 7 bases line up with TRBD2. The CDR3 runs to 14 residues. V dropped 6 bases and J dropped 6; count of bases not matched to a gene: 11. Germline lookup yields CDR1 MNHEY and CDR2 SMNVEV (reference sequence). The CDR3 sequence is CASRLSGTGPEQYF. For the CDR3, the DNA is TGTGCCAGCAGGTTAAGCGGGACGGGGCCCGAGCAGTACTTC.